Included here is one TCR beta chain sequence, with context. Its cognate antigen is unknown. This entry is derived from a study of pediatric ulcerative colitis. Study-wide findings and caveats: Some T cells in rectal biopsies may come from blood, especially with overt colitis. Two rectal clonotypes were found only in ulcerative colitis patients, all of them. This repertoire reflects total lymphocytes rather than subpopulations like regulatory T cells.

This was a survey-level run. TCRdb's copy holds only in-frame clones and misses some; the assay was immunoSEQ multiplex PCR. The sample contains approximately 40,000 clones, around 78% of which appear only once. Rectal tissue came from one to two pinch biopsies taken at colonoscopy. CDR1 LNHDA and CDR2 SQIVND come from the germline V gene (reference sequence). Trimming removed 5 bases at V and 3 bases at J, with 14 bases between. This CDR3 region has 15 residues. Sequencing was carried out using gut tissue. The source is a boy aged 5-17 years with moderate ulcerative colitis. This chain links TRBV19 with TRBJ1-3; the D is unclear. CDR3 bases: TGTGCCAGTAGTCCTGGACCAGTCTATGGAAACACCATATATTTT. Its translation is CASSPGPVYGNTIYF.